This T cell receptor (beta chain) was captured in a study of cytomegalovirus exposure and HLA in healthy donors. J was trimmed by 8 bases and V by 6 bases; bases with no gene match: 10. CDR3 length equals 16 residues. Looked up from germline, CDR1 is SNHLY and CDR2 is FYNNEI. PCR employed 60 Vbeta and 13 Jbeta primers. The method was immunoSEQ multiplex PCR; TCRdb's version includes in-frame clones alone and lacks a portion of them. The sample includes about 120,000 clones, 60% to 85% seen only once; the top ten take 1.2%. The clonotype was recovered from a female donor in good health and CMV-seronegative. The sequenced material came from PBMCs. The chain combines TRBV2 with TRBJ2-1; 13 nucleotides line up with TRBD2. The CDR3 loop reads CASRLRTSGRGDEQFF. CDR3 DNA: TGTGCCAGCAGGCTCCGGACTAGCGGGAGAGGAGATGAGCAGTTCTTC.